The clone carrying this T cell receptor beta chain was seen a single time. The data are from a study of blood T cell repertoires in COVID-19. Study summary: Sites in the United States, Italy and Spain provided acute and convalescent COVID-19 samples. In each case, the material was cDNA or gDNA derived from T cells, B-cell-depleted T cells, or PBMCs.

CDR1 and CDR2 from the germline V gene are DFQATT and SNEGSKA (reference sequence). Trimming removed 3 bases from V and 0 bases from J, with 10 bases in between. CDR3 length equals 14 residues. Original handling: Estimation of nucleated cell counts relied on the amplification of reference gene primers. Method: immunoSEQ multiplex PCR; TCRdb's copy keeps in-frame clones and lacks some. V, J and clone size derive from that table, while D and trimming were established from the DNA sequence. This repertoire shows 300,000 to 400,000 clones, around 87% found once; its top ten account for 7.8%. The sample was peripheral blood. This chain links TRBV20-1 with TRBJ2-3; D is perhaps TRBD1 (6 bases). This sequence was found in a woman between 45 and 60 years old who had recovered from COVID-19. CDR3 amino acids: CSASGQTSTDTQYF. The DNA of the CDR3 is TGCAGTGCTAGTGGACAGACTAGCACAGATACGCAGTATTTT.